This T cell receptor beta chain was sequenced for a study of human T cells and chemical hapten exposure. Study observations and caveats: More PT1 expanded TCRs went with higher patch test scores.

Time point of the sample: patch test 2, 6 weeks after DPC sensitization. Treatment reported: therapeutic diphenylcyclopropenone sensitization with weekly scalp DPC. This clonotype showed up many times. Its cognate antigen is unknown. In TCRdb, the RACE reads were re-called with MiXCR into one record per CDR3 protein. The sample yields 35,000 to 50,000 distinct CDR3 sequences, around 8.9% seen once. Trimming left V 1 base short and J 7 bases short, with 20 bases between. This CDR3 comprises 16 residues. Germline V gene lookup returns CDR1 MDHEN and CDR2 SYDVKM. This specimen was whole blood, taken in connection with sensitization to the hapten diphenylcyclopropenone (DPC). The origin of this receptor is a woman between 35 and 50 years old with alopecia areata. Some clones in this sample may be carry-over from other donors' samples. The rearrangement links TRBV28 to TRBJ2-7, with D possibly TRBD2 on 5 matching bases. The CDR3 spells CASSLLPGTHPGEQYF. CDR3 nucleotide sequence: TGTGCCAGCAGTTTATTACCCGGAACCCATCCGGGGGAGCAGTACTTC.